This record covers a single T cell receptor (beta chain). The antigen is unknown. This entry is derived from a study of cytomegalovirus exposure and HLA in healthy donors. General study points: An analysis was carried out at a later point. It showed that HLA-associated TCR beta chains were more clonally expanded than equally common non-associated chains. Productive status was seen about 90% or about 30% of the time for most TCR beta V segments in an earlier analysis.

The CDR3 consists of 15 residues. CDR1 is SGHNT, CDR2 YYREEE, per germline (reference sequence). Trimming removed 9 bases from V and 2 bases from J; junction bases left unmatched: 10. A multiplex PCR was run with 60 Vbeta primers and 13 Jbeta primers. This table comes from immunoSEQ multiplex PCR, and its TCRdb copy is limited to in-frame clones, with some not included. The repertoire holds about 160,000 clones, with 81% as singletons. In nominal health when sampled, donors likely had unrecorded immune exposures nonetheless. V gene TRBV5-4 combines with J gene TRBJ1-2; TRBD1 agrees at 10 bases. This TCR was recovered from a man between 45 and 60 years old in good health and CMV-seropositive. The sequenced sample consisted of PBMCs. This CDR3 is CATLSGQGLNYGYTF. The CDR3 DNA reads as TGTGCCACCTTGTCGGGACAGGGGTTAAACTATGGCTACACCTTC.